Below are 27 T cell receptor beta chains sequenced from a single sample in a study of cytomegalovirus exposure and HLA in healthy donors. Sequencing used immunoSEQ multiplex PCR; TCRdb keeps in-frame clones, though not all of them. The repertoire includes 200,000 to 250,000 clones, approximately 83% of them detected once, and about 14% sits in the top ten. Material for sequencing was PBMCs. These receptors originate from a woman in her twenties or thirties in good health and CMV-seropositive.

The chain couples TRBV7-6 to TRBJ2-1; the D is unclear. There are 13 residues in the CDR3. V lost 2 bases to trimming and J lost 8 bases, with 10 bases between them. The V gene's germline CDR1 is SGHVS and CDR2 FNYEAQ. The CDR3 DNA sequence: TGTGCCAGCAGCTTAACGTTAGGCTATGAGCAGTTCTTC. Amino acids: CASSLTLGYEQFF.

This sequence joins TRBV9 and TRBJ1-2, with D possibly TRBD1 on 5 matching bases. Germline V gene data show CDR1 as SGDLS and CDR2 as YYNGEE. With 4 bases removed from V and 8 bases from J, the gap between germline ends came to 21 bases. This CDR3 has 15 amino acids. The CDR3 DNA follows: TGTGCCAGCAGCCCAACGGGGGGACCCCTTCGCGGCTACACCTTC. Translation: CASSPTGGPLRGYTF.

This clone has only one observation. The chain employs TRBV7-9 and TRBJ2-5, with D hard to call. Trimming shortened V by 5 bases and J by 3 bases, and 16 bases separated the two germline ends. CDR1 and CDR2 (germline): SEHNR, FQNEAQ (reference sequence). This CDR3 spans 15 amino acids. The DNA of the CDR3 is TGTGCCAGCAGCCTCCTAGGAGAGATTAAAGAGACCCAGTACTTC. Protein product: CASSLLGEIKETQYF.

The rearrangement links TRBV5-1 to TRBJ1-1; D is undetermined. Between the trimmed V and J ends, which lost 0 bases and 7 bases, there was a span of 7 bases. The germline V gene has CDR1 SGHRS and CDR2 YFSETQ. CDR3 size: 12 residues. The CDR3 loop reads CASSLDTVEAFF. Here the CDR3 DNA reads TGCGCCAGCAGCTTGGACACGGTTGAAGCTTTCTTT.

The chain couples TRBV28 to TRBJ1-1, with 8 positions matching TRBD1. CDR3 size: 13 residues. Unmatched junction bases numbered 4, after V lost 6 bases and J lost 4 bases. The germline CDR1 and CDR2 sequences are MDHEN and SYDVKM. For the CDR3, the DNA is TGTGCCAGCAGCAGACAGGGGATCACTGAAGCTTTCTTT. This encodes CASSRQGITEAFF.

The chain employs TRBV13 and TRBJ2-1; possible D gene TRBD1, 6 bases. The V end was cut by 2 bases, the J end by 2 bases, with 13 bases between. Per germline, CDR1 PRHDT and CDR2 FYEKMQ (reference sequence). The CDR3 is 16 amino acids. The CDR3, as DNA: TGTGCCAGCAGCTTAATGGTGACAGGAGCCTACAATGAGCAGTTCTTC. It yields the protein CASSLMVTGAYNEQFF.

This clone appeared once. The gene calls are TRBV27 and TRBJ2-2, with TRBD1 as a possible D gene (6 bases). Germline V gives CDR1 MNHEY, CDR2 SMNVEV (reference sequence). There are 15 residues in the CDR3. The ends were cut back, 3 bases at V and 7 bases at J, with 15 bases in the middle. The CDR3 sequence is CASSFKGDFGGELFF. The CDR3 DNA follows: TGTGCCAGCAGTTTTAAGGGGGATTTTGGCGGGGAGCTGTTTTTT.

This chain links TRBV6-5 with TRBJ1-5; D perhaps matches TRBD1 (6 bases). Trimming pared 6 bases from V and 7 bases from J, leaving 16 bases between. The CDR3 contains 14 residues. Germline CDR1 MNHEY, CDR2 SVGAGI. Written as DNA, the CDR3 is TGTGCCAGCAGCACAACAGGGACTCGACAGCCCCAGCATTTT. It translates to CASSTTGTRQPQHF.

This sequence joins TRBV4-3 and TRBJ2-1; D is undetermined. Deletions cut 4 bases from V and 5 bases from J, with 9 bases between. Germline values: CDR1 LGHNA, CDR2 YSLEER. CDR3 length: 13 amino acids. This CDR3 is CASSRPGDNEQFF. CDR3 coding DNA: TGCGCCAGCAGCCGCCCTGGGGACAATGAGCAGTTCTTC.

This CDR3 reads CSVFAGGVKSTDTQYF. The CDR3 DNA follows: TGCAGCGTTTTCGCGGGAGGAGTAAAAAGCACAGATACGCAGTATTTT. V gene TRBV29-1 combines with J gene TRBJ2-3; 8 bases line up with TRBD2. The CDR3 extends over 16 amino acids. J was trimmed by 0 bases and V by 5 bases; bases with no gene match: 10. Germline V CDR1 and CDR2: SQVTM, ANQGSEA.

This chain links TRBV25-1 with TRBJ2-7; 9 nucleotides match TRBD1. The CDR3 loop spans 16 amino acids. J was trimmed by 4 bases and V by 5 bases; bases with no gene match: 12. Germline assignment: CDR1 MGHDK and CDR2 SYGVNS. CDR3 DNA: TGTGCCAGCAGTTTTACGCCTCCCGGGACAGGGTACGAGCAGTACTTC. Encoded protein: CASSFTPPGTGYEQYF.

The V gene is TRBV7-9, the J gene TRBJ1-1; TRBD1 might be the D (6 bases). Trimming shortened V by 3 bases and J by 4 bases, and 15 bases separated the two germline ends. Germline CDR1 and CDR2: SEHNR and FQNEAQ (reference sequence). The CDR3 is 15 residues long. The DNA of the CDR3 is TGTGCCAGCAGCTTCCAACAGGGACTCGGCACTGAAGCTTTCTTT. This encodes CASSFQQGLGTEAFF. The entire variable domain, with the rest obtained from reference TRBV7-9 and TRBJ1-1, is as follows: DTGVSQNPRHKITKRGQNVTFRCDPISEHNRLYWYRQTLGQGPEFLTYFQNEAQLEKSRLLSDRFSAERPKGSFSTLEIQRTEQGDSAMYLCASSFQQGLGTEAFFGQGTRLTVV.

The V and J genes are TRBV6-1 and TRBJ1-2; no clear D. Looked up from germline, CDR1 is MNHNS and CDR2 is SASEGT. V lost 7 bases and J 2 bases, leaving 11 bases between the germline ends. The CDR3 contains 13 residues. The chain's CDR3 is CASTFLVNYGYTF. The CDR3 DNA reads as TGTGCCAGCACGTTTTTGGTGAACTATGGCTACACCTTC.

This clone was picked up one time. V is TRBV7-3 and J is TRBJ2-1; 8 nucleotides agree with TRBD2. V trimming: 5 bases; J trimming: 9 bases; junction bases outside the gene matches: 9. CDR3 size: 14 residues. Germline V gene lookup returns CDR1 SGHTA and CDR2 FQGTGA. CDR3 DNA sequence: TGTGCCAGCAGCGTTGGAGGACTAGCTCGTGAGCAGTTCTTC. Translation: CASSVGGLAREQFF.

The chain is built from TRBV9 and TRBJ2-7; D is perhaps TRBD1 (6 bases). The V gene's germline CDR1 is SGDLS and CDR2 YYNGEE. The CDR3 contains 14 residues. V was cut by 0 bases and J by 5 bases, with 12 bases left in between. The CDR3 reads CASSVGLGGDEQYF. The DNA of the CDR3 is TGTGCCAGCAGCGTAGGGCTAGGGGGTGACGAGCAGTACTTC.

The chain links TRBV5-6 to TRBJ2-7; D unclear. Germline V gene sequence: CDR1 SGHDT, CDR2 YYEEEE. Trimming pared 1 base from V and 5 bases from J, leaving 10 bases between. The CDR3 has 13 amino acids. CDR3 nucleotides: TGTGCCAGCAGCTTGTTTGGAAGGGACGAGCAGTACTTC. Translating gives CASSLFGRDEQYF.

The CDR3 bases are TGTGCCAGCAGCAGGTGGAGGTACCAAGAGACCCAGTACTTC. It yields the protein CASSRWRYQETQYF. V gene TRBV5-6 combines with J gene TRBJ2-5; D possibly corresponds to TRBD2 (5 bases). Germline CDR1 reads SGHDT; CDR2 reads YYEEEE. The CDR3 is 14 amino acids. V was cut by 4 bases and J by 0 bases, with 10 bases left in between.

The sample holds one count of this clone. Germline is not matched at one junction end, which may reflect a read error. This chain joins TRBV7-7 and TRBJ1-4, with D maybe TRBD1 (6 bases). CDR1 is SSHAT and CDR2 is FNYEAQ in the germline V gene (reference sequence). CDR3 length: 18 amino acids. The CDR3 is CASSLQGPSRGFYEKLFF. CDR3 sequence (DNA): TGTGCTAGCAGCTTACAGGGACCCTCAAGGGGGTTTTACGAAAAACTGTTTTTT.

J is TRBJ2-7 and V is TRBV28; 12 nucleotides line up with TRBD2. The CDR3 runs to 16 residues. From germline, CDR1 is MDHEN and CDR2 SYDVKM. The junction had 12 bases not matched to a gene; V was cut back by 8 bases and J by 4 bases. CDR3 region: CASGEPGLAGAYEQYF. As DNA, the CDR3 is TGTGCCAGCGGGGAACCGGGACTAGCGGGTGCGTACGAGCAGTACTTC.

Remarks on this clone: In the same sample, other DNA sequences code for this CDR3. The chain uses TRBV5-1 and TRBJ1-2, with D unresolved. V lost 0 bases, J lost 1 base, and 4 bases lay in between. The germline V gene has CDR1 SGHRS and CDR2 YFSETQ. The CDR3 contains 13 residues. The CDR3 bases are TGCGCCAGCAGCTTGGGGAGTAACTATGGCTACACCTTC. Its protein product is CASSLGSNYGYTF.

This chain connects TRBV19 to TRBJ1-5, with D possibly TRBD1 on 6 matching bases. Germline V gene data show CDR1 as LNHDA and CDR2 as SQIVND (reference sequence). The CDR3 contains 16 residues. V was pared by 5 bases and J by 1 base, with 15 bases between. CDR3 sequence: CASSSLPDSSNQPQHF. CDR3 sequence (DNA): TGTGCCAGTAGTTCGCTCCCGGACAGCAGCAATCAGCCCCAGCATTTT.

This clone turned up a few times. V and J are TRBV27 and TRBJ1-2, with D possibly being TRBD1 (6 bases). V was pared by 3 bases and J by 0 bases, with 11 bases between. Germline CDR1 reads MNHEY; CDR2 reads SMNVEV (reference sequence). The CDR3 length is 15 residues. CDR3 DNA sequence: TGTGCCAGCAGTTTGTGGGGGGCACCTAACTATGGCTACACCTTC. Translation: CASSLWGAPNYGYTF.

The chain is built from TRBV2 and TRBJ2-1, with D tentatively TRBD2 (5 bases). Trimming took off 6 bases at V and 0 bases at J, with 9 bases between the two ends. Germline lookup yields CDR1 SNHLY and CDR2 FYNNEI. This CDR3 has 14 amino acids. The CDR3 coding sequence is TGTGCCAGCAGCAGGAGGAGCTCCTACAATGAGCAGTTCTTC. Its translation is CASSRRSSYNEQFF.

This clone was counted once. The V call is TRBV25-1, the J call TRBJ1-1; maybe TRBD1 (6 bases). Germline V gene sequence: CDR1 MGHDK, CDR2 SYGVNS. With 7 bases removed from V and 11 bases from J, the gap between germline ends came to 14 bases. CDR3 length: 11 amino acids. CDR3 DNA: TGTGCCAGCACCCTGCAGGGGAAGGCTTTCTTT. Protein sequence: CASTLQGKAFF.

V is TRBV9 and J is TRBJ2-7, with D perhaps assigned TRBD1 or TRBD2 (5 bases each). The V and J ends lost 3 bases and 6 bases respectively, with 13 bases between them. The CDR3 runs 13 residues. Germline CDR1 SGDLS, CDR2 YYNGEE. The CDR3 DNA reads TGTGCCAGCAGCGGGGGGTCAGTACGCGAGCAGTACTTC. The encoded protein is CASSGGSVREQYF.

The CDR3 region is CASSRLAGGLNEQFF. As DNA, the CDR3 is TGTGCCAGCAGTCGACTAGCGGGAGGGCTCAATGAGCAGTTCTTC. The chain is built from TRBV6-5 and TRBJ2-1; 14 bases are shared with TRBD2. Germline CDR1 reads MNHEY; CDR2 reads SVGAGI. The CDR3 covers 15 residues. V was clipped by 5 bases and J by 6 bases; unmatched bases: 3.

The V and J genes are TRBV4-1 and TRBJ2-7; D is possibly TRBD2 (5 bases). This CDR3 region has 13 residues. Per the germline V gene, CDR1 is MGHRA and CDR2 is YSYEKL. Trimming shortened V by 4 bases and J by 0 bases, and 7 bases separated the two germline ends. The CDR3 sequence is CASSPGLSYEQYF. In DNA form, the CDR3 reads TGCGCCAGCAGCCCTGGACTCTCCTACGAGCAGTACTTC.